This TCR beta chain was obtained from a study of blood T cell repertoires in COVID-19 (dated by TCRdb to 2020 to 2021). Describing the broader study: Samples from collaborators originated in the United States, Italy and Spain and spanned both the acute and convalescent phases of COVID-19. The prospective study material was composed of cDNA or gDNA derived from T cells, B-cell-depleted T cells, or PBMCs. The samples were drawn from two sources: the first 160 participants of the ongoing ImmuneRACE study, and fewer than 1,500 subjects contributed by 6 global collaborators. A freely available public database, intended as a resource for researchers studying the immune response to SARS-CoV-2, is where the repertoires were released. HLA class I and class II types, where available, came from metadata supplied by the sample provider rather than from assay-based typing. The dataset comprised deeply sampled blood TCRbeta repertoires from subjects exposed to, actively infected with, or recovered from COVID-19. Sample metadata almost always included a de-identified subject ID, COVID-19 status, age in years and sex. Beyond this particular receptor, the publication reports: Clinical and demographic metadata were provided uncurated, with the amount varying by source and participant.

From a lookup of the germline V gene (reference sequence), CDR1 and CDR2 are SEHNR and FQNEAQ. V and J lose 3 bases and 15 bases, and a span of 24 bases separates them. The CDR3 sequence holds 15 residues, the cysteine and phenylalanine included. Only CDR3 DNA is held: 45 bases, read in frame from base 1. This clone was seen more than once but under ten times. Its binding antigen is unknown. No qualities accompany the bases; no much larger clone lies one base away. The collaborating institutions used their own protocols to collect whole blood in K2EDTA tubes. For TCRbeta analysis, collaborators shipped samples as frozen whole blood, isolated PBMCs, or DNA extracted from either of those sample types. TCRbeta CDR3 regions were amplified from genomic DNA using the immunoSEQ Assay, a bias-controlled multiplex PCR. As for the original processing: The number of nucleated cells in each sample was estimated by amplification of reference gene primers within the assay. Sequence reads were collapsed and filtered to measure the absolute abundance of every unique TCRbeta CDR3 rearrangement. For each sample, productive Simpson clonality was calculated as the square root of Simpson's diversity index over productive rearrangements. The source is immuneACCESS, and TCRdb retained only in-frame sequences with V and J called. Part of the clones is not carried over; for the studies checked, unresolved V genes explain less than half of this, and the remainder is unexplained. That table is the source of V, J and clone size, and D and trimming were worked out from the DNA. Present in this sample are fewer than 150,000 clones, around nine tenths of which were seen just once. The ten largest clones add up to over 9.5% of the sample.

The TCR sequence derives from a man aged 50-60 years with active or convalescent COVID-19. The sequencing input was peripheral blood. This sequence uses TRBV7-9 and TRBJ2-1; the D gene is perhaps TRBD1, from 5 matching bases. CDR3 region: CASSFVGQGKSWPFF. The DNA is TGTGCCAGCAGCTTCGTGGGGCAGGGAAAAAGTTGGCCGTTCTTC.